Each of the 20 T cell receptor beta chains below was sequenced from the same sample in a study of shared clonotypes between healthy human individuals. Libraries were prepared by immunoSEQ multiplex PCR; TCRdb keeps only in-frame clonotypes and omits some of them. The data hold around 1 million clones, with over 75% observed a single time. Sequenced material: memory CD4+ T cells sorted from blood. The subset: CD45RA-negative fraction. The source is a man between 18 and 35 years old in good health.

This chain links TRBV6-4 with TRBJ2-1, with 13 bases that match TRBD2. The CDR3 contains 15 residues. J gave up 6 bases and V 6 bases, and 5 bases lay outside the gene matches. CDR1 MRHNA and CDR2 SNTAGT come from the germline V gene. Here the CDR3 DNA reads TGTGCCAGCAGCCAGGGACTAGCGGGATTCAATGAGCAGTTCTTC. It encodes CASSQGLAGFNEQFF.

Here the CDR3 DNA reads TGTGCCAGCAGCCAACAGGGGTTTGGTACTGAAGCTTTCTTT. Protein sequence: CASSQQGFGTEAFF. The chain recombines TRBV16 with TRBJ1-1, with a weak D call TRBD1 (6 bases). There are 14 residues in the CDR3. Trimming left V 2 bases short and J 5 bases short, with 12 bases between. CDR1 is KGHSY and CDR2 is FQNENV in the germline V gene.

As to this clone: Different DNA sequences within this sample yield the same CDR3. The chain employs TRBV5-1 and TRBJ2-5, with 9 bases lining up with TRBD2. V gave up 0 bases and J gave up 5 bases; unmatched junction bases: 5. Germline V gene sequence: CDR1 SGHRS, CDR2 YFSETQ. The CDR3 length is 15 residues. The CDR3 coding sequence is TGCGCCAGCAGCTTGGTCGCGGGAGGGGAGGAGACCCAGTACTTC. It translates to CASSLVAGGEETQYF.

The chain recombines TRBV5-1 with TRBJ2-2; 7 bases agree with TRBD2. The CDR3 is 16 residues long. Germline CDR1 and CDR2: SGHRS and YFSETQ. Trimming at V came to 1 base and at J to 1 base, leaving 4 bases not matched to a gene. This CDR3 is CASSLYRGENTGELFF. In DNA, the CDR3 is TGCGCCAGCAGCTTGTACCGGGGGGAGAACACCGGGGAGCTGTTTTTT.

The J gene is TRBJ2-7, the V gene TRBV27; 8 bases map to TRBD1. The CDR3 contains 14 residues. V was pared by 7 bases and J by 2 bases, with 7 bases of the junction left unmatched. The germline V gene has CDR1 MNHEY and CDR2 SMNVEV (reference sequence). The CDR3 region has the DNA TGTGCCAGCAACCGACAGGGGACCCCCTACGAGCAGTACTTC. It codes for CASNRQGTPYEQYF.

CDR3 nucleotides: TGTGCCTGGGGAAAGAGGGACAGGGACAATCAGCCCCAGCATTTT. Residues: CAWGKRDRDNQPQHF. The chain has TRBV30 and TRBJ1-5; TRBD1 matches 9 bases. The CDR3 runs to 15 residues. CDR1 is GTSNPN, CDR2 SVGIG, per germline (reference sequence). V lost 5 bases to trimming and J lost 3 bases; unmatched junction nucleotides: 8.

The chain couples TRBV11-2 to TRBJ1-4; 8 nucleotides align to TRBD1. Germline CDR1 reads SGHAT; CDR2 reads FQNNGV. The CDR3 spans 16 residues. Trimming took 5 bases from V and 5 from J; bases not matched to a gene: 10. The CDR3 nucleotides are TGTGCCAGCAGCCCGAATCAGGGGGCCCTAAATGAAAAACTGTTTTTT. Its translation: CASSPNQGALNEKLFF.

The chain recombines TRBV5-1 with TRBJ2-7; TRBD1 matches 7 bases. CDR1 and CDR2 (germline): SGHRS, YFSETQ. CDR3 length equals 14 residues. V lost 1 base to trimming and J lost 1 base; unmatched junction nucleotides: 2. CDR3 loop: CASSLWDSSYEQYF. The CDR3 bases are TGCGCCAGCAGCTTGTGGGACAGTTCCTACGAGCAGTACTTC. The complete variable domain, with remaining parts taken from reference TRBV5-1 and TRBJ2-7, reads KAGVTQTPRYLIKTRGQQVTLSCSPISGHRSVSWYQQTPGQGLQFLFEYFSETQRNKGNFPGRFSGRQFSNSRSEMNVSTLELGDSALYLCASSLWDSSYEQYFGPGTRLTVT.

The CDR3 region has the DNA TGCGCCAGCAGCTTGGGTGGGCTAGGGCAGACCCAGTACTTC. Amino acid sequence: CASSLGGLGQTQYF. The rearrangement uses TRBV5-1 and TRBJ2-5; D not resolved. Trimming shortened V by 0 bases and J by 6 bases, and 12 bases separated the two germline ends. Germline V CDR1 and CDR2: SGHRS, YFSETQ. The CDR3 totals 14 residues.

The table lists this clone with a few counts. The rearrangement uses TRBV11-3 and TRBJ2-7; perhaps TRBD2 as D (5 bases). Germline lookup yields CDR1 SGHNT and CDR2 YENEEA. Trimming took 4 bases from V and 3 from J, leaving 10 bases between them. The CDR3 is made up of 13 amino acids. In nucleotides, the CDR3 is TGTGCCAGCAGCTCAGCAGGAGGCTACGAGCAGTACTTC. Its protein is CASSSAGGYEQYF.

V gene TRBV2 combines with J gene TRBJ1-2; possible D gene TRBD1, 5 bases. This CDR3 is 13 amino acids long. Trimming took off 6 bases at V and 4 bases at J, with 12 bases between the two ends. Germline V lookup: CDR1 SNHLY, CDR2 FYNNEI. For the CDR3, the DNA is TGTGCCAGCAGCGATTCAGGGCCCTATGGCTACACCTTC. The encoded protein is CASSDSGPYGYTF.

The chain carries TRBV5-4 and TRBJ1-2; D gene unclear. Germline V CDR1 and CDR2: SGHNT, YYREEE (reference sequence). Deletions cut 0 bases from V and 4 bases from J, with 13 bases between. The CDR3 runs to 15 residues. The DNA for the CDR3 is TGTGCCAGCAGCTTGGCCGGCCAGGCCTTCTATGGCTACACCTTC. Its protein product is CASSLAGQAFYGYTF. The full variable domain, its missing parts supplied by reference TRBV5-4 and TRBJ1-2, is ETGVTQSPTHLIKTRGQQVTLRCSSQSGHNTVSWYQQALGQGPQFIFQYYREEENGRGNFPPRFSGLQFPNYSSELNVNALELDDSALYLCASSLAGQAFYGYTFGSGTRLTVV.

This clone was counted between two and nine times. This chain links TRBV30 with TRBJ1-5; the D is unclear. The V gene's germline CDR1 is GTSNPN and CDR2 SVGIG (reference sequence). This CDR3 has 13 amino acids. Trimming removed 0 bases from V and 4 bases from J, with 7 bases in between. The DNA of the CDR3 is TGTGCCTGGAGTGTACAAAGGAATCAGCCCCAGCATTTT. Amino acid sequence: CAWSVQRNQPQHF.

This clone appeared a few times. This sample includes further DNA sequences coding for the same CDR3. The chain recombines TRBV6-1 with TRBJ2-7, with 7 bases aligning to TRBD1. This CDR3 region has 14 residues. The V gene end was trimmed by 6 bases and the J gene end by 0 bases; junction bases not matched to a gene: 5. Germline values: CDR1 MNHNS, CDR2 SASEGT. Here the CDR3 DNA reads TGTGCCAGCAGGACAGGGTCTAGCTCCTACGAGCAGTACTTC. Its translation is CASRTGSSSYEQYF.

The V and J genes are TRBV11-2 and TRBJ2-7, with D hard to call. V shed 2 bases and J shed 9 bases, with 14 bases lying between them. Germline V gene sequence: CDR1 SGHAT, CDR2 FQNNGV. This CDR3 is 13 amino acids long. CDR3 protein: CASSLMTSLPQYF. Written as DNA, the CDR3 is TGTGCCAGCAGCTTAATGACCTCCCTACCGCAGTACTTC.

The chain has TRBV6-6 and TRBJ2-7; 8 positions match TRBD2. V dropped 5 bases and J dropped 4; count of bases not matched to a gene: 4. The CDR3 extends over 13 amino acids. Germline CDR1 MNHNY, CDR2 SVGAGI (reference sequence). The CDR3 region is CASSPAGVYEQYF. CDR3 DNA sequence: TGTGCCAGCAGTCCAGCGGGAGTGTACGAGCAGTACTTC.

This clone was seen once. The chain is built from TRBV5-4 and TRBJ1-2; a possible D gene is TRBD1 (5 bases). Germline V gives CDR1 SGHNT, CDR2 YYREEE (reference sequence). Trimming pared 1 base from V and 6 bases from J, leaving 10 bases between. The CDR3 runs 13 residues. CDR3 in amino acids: CASSLRGPNGYTF. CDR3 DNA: TGTGCCAGCAGCTTGAGGGGCCCAAATGGCTACACCTTC. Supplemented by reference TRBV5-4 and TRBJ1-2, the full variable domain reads ETGVTQSPTHLIKTRGQQVTLRCSSQSGHNTVSWYQQALGQGPQFIFQYYREEENGRGNFPPRFSGLQFPNYSSELNVNALELDDSALYLCASSLRGPNGYTFGSGTRLTVV.

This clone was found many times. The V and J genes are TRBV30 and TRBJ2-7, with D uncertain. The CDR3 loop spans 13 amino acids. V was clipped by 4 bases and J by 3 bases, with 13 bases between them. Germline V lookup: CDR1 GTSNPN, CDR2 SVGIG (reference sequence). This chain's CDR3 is CAWKTRAYYEQYF. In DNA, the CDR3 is TGTGCCTGGAAGACACGGGCCTACTACGAGCAGTACTTC.

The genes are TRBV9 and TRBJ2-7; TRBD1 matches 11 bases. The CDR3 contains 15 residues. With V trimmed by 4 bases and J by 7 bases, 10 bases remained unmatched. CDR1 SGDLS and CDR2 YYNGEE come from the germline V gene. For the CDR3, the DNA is TGTGCCAGCAGCTCAGGACAGGGGGCGACGTGGGAGCAGTACTTC. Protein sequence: CASSSGQGATWEQYF. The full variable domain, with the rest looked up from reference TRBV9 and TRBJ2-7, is DSGVTQTPKHLITATGQRVTLRCSPRSGDLSVYWYQQSLDQGLQFLIQYYNGEERAKGNILERFSAQQFPDLHSELNLSSLELGDSALYFCASSSGQGATWEQYFGPGTRLTVT.

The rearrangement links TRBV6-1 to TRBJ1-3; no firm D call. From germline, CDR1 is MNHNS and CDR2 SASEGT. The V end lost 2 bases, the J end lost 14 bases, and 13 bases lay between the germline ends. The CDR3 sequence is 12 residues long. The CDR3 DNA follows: TGTGCCAGCAGTGAACACAGCGGGCGATTATATTTT. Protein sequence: CASSEHSGRLYF.